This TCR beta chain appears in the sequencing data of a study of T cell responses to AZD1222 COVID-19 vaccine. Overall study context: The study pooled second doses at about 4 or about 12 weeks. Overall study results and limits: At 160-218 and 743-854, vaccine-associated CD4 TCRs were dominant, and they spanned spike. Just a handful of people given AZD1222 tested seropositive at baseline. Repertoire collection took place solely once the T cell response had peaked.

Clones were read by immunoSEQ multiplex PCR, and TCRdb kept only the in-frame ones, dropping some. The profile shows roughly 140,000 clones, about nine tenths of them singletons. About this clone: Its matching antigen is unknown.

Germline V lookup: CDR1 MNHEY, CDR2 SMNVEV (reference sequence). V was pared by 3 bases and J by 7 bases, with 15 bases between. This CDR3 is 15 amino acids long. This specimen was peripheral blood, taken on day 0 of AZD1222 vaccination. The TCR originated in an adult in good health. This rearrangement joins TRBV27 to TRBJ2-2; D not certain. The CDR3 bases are TGTGCCAGCAGTTTTCTCCTTGCATCGGGCGGGGAGCTGTTTTTT. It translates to CASSFLLASGGELFF.